This passage covers 7 T cell receptor beta chains from one sample sequenced in a study of blood T cell repertoires in COVID-19. The assay was immunoSEQ multiplex PCR, and TCRdb's table has in-frame clones only and misses some. This table holds about 320,000 clones, around 89% found once. The sample consisted of peripheral blood. Receptor source: a man younger than 35 who had recovered from COVID-19.

V usage is TRBV27 and J usage is TRBJ1-2, with D perhaps matching TRBD1 (6 bases). With 1 base removed from V and 7 bases from J, the gap between germline ends came to 19 bases. Germline V CDR1 and CDR2: MNHEY, SMNVEV (reference sequence). The CDR3 is 16 residues long. CDR3 sequence: CASSLLSSGASSGYTF. CDR3 nucleotides: TGTGCCAGCAGTTTATTATCATCAGGGGCAAGCTCTGGCTACACCTTC.

The sample holds a few counts of this clone. The chain combines TRBV5-6 with TRBJ1-6, with 10 bases identical to TRBD1. Germline V gene sequence: CDR1 SGHDT, CDR2 YYEEEE. J was trimmed by 9 bases and V by 4 bases; bases with no gene match: 7. The CDR3 extends over 15 amino acids. In nucleotides, the CDR3 is TGTGCCAGCAGCCTTGGACAGGGGGTAGGTTCACCCCTCCACTTT. Its translation: CASSLGQGVGSPLHF.

The chain employs TRBV2 and TRBJ1-6, with TRBD1 matching over 7 bases. The germline gives CDR1 SNHLY, CDR2 FYNNEI. Trimming removed 6 bases from V and 5 bases from J; junction bases left unmatched: 4. This CDR3 region has 14 residues. Here the CDR3 DNA reads TGTGCCAGCAGCCCCGGGACAGATAATTCACCCCTCCACTTT. Translating gives CASSPGTDNSPLHF.

This chain links TRBV6-5 with TRBJ1-1; D is uncertain. Per germline, CDR1 MNHEY and CDR2 SVGAGI. The CDR3 spans 13 residues. V was pared by 6 bases and J by 1 base, with 9 bases between. The CDR3 protein is CASRPGRNTEAFF. The CDR3 nucleotides read TGTGCCAGCAGGCCCGGGAGGAACACTGAAGCTTTCTTT.

The chain combines TRBV24-1 with TRBJ2-1; 7 nucleotides match TRBD1. The CDR3 is made up of 12 amino acids. The ends lost 11 bases at V and 9 bases at J; junction bases unmatched: 9. Germline CDR1 KGHDR, CDR2 SFDVKD. The CDR3 protein is CAIAQGVGEQFF. CDR3 nucleotide sequence: TGTGCCATCGCCCAGGGGGTTGGTGAGCAGTTCTTC.

The sample holds one count of this clone. The same CDR3 can be traced to other DNA sequences in this sample. This chain joins TRBV4-1 and TRBJ1-1; 7 nucleotides line up with TRBD1. The CDR3 has 15 amino acids. The V and J ends lost 4 bases and 1 base, in that order; junction bases with no gene match: 6. The V gene's germline CDR1 is MGHRA and CDR2 YSYEKL. The CDR3 region is CASSPRQGPNTEAFF. The CDR3 DNA follows: TGCGCCAGCAGCCCCCGACAGGGACCGAACACTGAAGCTTTCTTT.

The V gene is TRBV19, the J gene TRBJ1-1, with a tentative D call TRBD1 (6 bases). CDR1 is LNHDA and CDR2 is SQIVND in the germline V gene (reference sequence). V was pared by 5 bases and J by 3 bases, with 13 bases between. CDR3 length: 14 amino acids. The CDR3 is CASSLQGKDTEAFF. For the CDR3, the DNA is TGTGCCAGTAGTCTACAGGGAAAAGACACTGAAGCTTTCTTT.